Listed below are T cell receptor beta chains from one sample, sequenced in a study of T cell responses to AZD1222 COVID-19 vaccine. The assay was immunoSEQ multiplex PCR, and TCRdb's table has in-frame clones only and misses some. The table includes over 100,000 clones, roughly 94% detected once. The material was peripheral blood, obtained on day 0 of AZD1222 vaccination. All receptors come from an adult in good health. Each CDR3 is given with its conserved first and last residue. Fields, in order: J gene, D gene, V gene, clone size, CDR3 protein, CDR3 DNA. The D gene is left open where the match is weak. Not all rows give a size; the values are once, few, many and, for expanded clones, a class.

TRBJ1-5 | TRBD1 | TRBV28 | NA | CAIRTGAGQPQHF | TGTGCCATTAGGACAGGGGCGGGGCAGCCCCAGCATTTT
TRBJ2-7 | TRBD2 | TRBV2 | NA | CASSEEAGLPSEQYF | TGTGCCAGCAGTGAAGAAGCGGGACTACCAAGCGAGCAGTACTTC
TRBJ1-6 | NA | TRBV11-2 | NA | CASSPIPRGLNSPLHF | TGTGCCAGCAGCCCGATTCCCCGGGGCTTAAATTCACCCCTCCACTTT
TRBJ1-4 | TRBD1 | TRBV29-1 | NA | CSVEDGQGPEKLFF | TGCAGCGTTGAAGACGGACAGGGTCCTGAAAAACTGTTTTTT
TRBJ2-3 | TRBD2 | TRBV5-4 | NA | CASAGASGSGADTQYF | TGTGCCTCCGCTGGGGCTAGCGGGAGTGGCGCAGATACGCAGTATTTT
TRBJ1-5 | NA | TRBV5-8 | NA | CASRGGHLSGEGNQPQHF | TGTGCCAGCAGAGGGGGACATTTGAGTGGGGAAGGCAATCAGCCCCAGCATTTT
TRBJ1-2 | TRBD1 | TRBV30 | NA | CAWSVVRGRRGYTF | TGTGCCTGGAGTGTGGTTAGGGGGCGCAGAGGCTACACCTTC
TRBJ2-3 | TRBD2 | TRBV7-2 | NA | CASSLASGRADTQYF | TGTGCCAGCAGCTTAGCTAGCGGGAGGGCCGATACGCAGTATTTT
TRBJ2-3 | NA | TRBV4-1 | NA | CASLDFRSDTQYF | TGCGCCTCCTTGGACTTTCGATCAGATACGCAGTATTTT
TRBJ2-7 | NA | TRBV18 | NA | CASSPNEDSFEQYF | TGTGCCAGCTCACCGAATGAGGACTCCTTCGAGCAGTACTTC
TRBJ1-1 | NA | TRBV29-1 | NA | CSVVVGTEAFF | TGCAGCGTTGTGGTGGGCACTGAAGCTTTCTTT
TRBJ1-3 | TRBD1 | TRBV19 | NA | CASRTGSSGNTIYF | TGTGCCAGTCGGACAGGCAGCTCTGGAAACACCATATATTTT
TRBJ2-2 | TRBD1 | TRBV5-1 | NA | CASSSGQGEGGELFF | TGCGCCAGCAGCTCTGGACAGGGGGAAGGCGGGGAGCTGTTTTTT
TRBJ2-7 | TRBD1 | TRBV11-2 | once | CASSLVGTVTYEQYF | TGTGCCAGCAGCTTAGTGGGGACAGTCACCTACGAGCAGTACTTC
TRBJ2-7 | TRBD1 | TRBV6-5 | NA | CASSSWDRGTWQYF | TGTGCCAGCAGTTCGTGGGACAGGGGGACTTGGCAGTACTTC
TRBJ2-5 | TRBD2 | TRBV3-1/TRBV3-2 | NA | CASSQGGGAQETQYF | TGTGCCAGCAGCCAAGGGGGAGGGGCCCAAGAGACCCAGTACTTC
TRBJ2-7 | TRBD1 | TRBV25-1 | NA | CASSPGQGIAYEQYF | TGTGCCAGCAGTCCGGGACAGGGTATCGCCTACGAGCAGTACTTC
TRBJ1-1 | TRBD1 | TRBV10-3 | NA | CAIKGTVIAETEAFF | TGTGCCATCAAGGGGACAGTTATTGCCGAGACTGAAGCTTTCTTT
TRBJ1-5 | NA | TRBV12-3/TRBV12-4 | NA | CASMAGPGQPQHF | TGTGCCAGCATGGCGGGCCCGGGGCAGCCCCAGCATTTT
TRBJ2-5 | NA | TRBV18 | NA | CASSPPGGGQETQYF | TGTGCCAGCTCACCACCGGGTGGGGGTCAAGAGACCCAGTACTTC
TRBJ2-5 | NA | TRBV7-7 | NA | CASSLDARATETQYF | TGTGCCAGCAGCTTAGATGCCCGGGCGACAGAGACCCAGTACTTC
TRBJ1-2 | NA | TRBV13 | NA | CASSESRVDGYTF | TGTGCCAGCAGCGAGTCCCGGGTGGATGGCTACACCTTC
TRBJ2-1 | TRBD2 | TRBV10-2 | NA | CASSRFGGGSYNEQFF | TGCGCCAGCAGTCGTTTTGGCGGGGGCTCCTACAATGAGCAGTTCTTC
TRBJ2-6 | TRBD2 | TRBV28 | once | CASTLGLALSGANVLTF | TGTGCCAGCACCCTGGGACTAGCGCTCTCTGGGGCCAACGTCCTGACTTTC
TRBJ1-5 | NA | TRBV19 | NA | CASSIDMGSNQPQHF | TGTGCCAGTAGTATAGATATGGGGAGCAATCAGCCCCAGCATTTT
TRBJ2-1 | NA | TRBV11-2 | NA | CASSYSSNQQFF | TGTGCCAGCAGTTATAGCTCGAATCAGCAGTTCTTC
TRBJ2-7 | NA | TRBV30 | NA | CAWMWAGRYEQYF | TGTGCCTGGATGTGGGCGGGCCGCTACGAGCAGTACTTC
TRBJ2-7 | NA | TRBV7-9 | NA | CASKRGSYEQYF | TGTGCCAGCAAGAGGGGCTCCTACGAGCAGTACTTC
TRBJ2-1 | TRBD2 | TRBV15 | NA | CATSRVAGGPDEQFF | TGTGCCACCAGCAGAGTAGCGGGAGGGCCGGATGAGCAGTTCTTC
TRBJ1-5 | NA | TRBV19 | NA | CASTPGTRDQPQHF | TGTGCCAGTACCCCCGGGACGCGAGATCAGCCCCAGCATTTT
TRBJ1-2 | NA | TRBV19 | NA | CASSTGSLYGYTF | TGTGCCAGCAGCACAGGTTCCCTCTATGGCTACACCTTC
TRBJ2-1 | NA | TRBV1 | NA | CTSRRRGRPSSYNEQFF | TGCACCAGCAGACGGCGGGGGCGCCCAAGCTCCTACAATGAGCAGTTCTTC
TRBJ2-2 | NA | TRBV5-1 | NA | CASSWGRWGGELFF | TGCGCCAGCAGCTGGGGGCGCTGGGGCGGGGAGCTGTTTTTT
TRBJ2-7 | NA | TRBV24-1 | NA | CATSEPDPRDYEQYF | TGTGCCACCAGTGAACCGGACCCCCGGGACTACGAGCAGTACTTC
TRBJ1-2 | NA | TRBV9 | NA | CASSVFQSSNYGYTF | TGTGCCAGCAGCGTATTCCAGTCTTCTAACTATGGCTACACCTTC
TRBJ2-7 | TRBD1 | TRBV5-1 | NA | CASSSGTGGLEQYF | TGCGCCAGCAGTTCCGGGACAGGGGGCCTCGAGCAGTACTTC
TRBJ1-1 | NA | TRBV10-3 | NA | CAIMASRPNTEAFF | TGTGCCATCATGGCAAGTCGACCGAACACTGAAGCTTTCTTT
TRBJ1-2 | NA | TRBV9 | once | CASSVGVAGVYGYTF | TGTGCCAGCAGCGTAGGGGTTGCAGGGGTGTATGGCTACACCTTC
TRBJ1-4 | NA | TRBV30 | NA | CAWSSRPGQTNEKLFF | TGTGCCTGGAGCTCGCGGCCGGGACAAACTAATGAAAAACTGTTTTTT
TRBJ1-5 | NA | TRBV7-2 | NA | CASSLTGYFSNQPQHF | TGTGCCAGCAGCTTAACGGGGTACTTTAGCAATCAGCCCCAGCATTTT
TRBJ1-2 | NA | TRBV30 | NA | CAWSLNYGYTF | TGTGCCTGGAGTTTAAACTATGGCTACACCTTC
TRBJ2-3 | NA | TRBV5-4 | NA | CASSPRINLFDTQYF | TGTGCCAGCAGCCCCAGAATTAACTTGTTTGATACGCAGTATTTT
TRBJ1-4 | NA | TRBV2 | NA | CASSVGWGVSEEKLFF | TGTGCCAGCAGTGTCGGCTGGGGGGTGAGTGAGGAGAAACTGTTTTTT
TRBJ1-1 | NA | TRBV7-9 | NA | CASSLDPGTAFF | TGTGCCAGCAGCTTAGATCCGGGGACAGCTTTCTTT
TRBJ2-1 | TRBD1 | TRBV7-6 | NA | CASSLFGTGGLNEQFF | TGTGCCAGCAGCTTATTTGGGACAGGGGGCCTCAATGAGCAGTTCTTC
TRBJ2-3 | TRBD2 | TRBV6-2/TRBV6-3 | NA | CASSYPPGLTDTQYF | TGTGCCAGCAGTTACCCCCCGGGACTAACAGATACGCAGTATTTT
TRBJ1-5 | NA | TRBV5-1 | NA | CASSLGGINQPQHF | TGCGCCAGCAGCTTGGGAGGTATAAATCAGCCCCAGCATTTT
TRBJ1-5 | TRBD1 | TRBV30 | NA | CAWRDPGTGNQPQHF | TGTGCCTGGAGGGACCCCGGGACAGGGAATCAGCCCCAGCATTTT
TRBJ2-7 | NA | TRBV30 | NA | CAWSEGGLTYEQYF | TGTGCCTGGAGTGAAGGGGGACTGACCTACGAGCAGTACTTC
TRBJ2-3 | TRBD1 | TRBV6-1 | NA | CASSADRDRRTDTQYF | TGTGCCAGCAGTGCCGACAGGGACCGACGCACAGATACGCAGTATTTT
TRBJ1-1 | NA | TRBV28 | few | CASSLWGGRNKAFF | TGTGCCAGCAGTTTATGGGGAGGACGTAATAAAGCTTTCTTT
TRBJ1-6 | TRBD1 | TRBV3-1/TRBV3-2 | NA | CASSRHRGPNSPLHF | TGTGCCAGCAGCCGCCACAGGGGGCCTAATTCACCCCTCCACTTT
TRBJ1-6 | TRBD1 | TRBV6-5 | NA | CASSRDRDDSPLHF | TGTGCCAGCAGTCGGGACAGGGATGATTCACCCCTCCACTTT
TRBJ1-4 | TRBD1 | TRBV9 | NA | CASSVDGQGRWEKLFF | TGTGCCAGCAGCGTTGACGGACAGGGCAGATGGGAAAAACTGTTTTTT
TRBJ1-1 | TRBD1 | TRBV19 | once | CASRVQGANTEAFF | TGTGCCAGTAGAGTGCAGGGGGCTAACACTGAAGCTTTCTTT
TRBJ2-7 | NA | TRBV6-1 | NA | CASSEWGAPPLGEQYF | TGTGCCAGCAGTGAGTGGGGGGCCCCACCCTTAGGAGAGCAGTACTTC
TRBJ2-5 | TRBD1 | TRBV2 | NA | CASAPGTGGVVEETQYF | TGTGCCAGCGCCCCCGGGACAGGGGGCGTGGTGGAAGAGACCCAGTACTTC